This TCR beta chain emerged from a study of CD8 T cells in ankylosing spondylitis. From the 5' RACE reads, TCRdb called clonotypes with MiXCR, one entry per CDR3 protein. The sample yields around 340,000 distinct CDR3 sequences, roughly 22% seen once. The ends lost 3 bases at V and 4 bases at J; junction bases unmatched: 6. CDR3 length equals 15 residues. Material: blood, either unsorted or a sorted T cell fraction (not recorded which). The J gene is TRBJ2-7, the V gene TRBV12-3 or TRBV12-4; 10 bases are a match to TRBD1. The receptor's source is a male donor with ankylosing spondylitis or in good health (not recorded which). CDR3 nucleotides: TGTGCCAGCAGTTTTCGGGACAGGGGATTGTACGAGCAGTACTTC. This encodes CASSFRDRGLYEQYF.